The 19 T cell receptor beta chains below all came from one sample that was sequenced in a study of blood T cell repertoires in COVID-19. Sequencing was performed with immunoSEQ multiplex PCR; in TCRdb, only in-frame clones are kept and a portion is missing. The sample has around 60,000 clones; 88% are singletons. The specimen was peripheral blood. Every receptor here comes from a man aged 50 to 59 with active COVID-19.

This chain joins TRBV15 and TRBJ2-5, with a tentative D call TRBD1 (5 bases). This CDR3 region has 13 residues. Trimming stripped 6 bases from V and 5 bases from J, with 13 bases between. Germline assignment: CDR1 LNHNV and CDR2 YYDKDF (reference sequence). CDR3 sequence: CATSWGRTETQYF. In nucleotides, the CDR3 is TGTGCCACCAGTTGGGGCAGAACGGAGACCCAGTACTTC.

The table lists this clone with a few counts. The chain recombines TRBV7-9 with TRBJ1-5; 7 nucleotides match TRBD1. Germline V lookup: CDR1 SEHNR, CDR2 FQNEAQ (reference sequence). J gave up 7 bases and V 5 bases, and 14 bases lay outside the gene matches. This CDR3 comprises 16 residues. The CDR3 DNA follows: TGTGCCAGCAGCAACCAGCAAGACAGGGTAAAGCAGCCCCAGCATTTT. Encoded protein: CASSNQQDRVKQPQHF.

This rearrangement joins TRBV24-1 to TRBJ2-2, with D maybe TRBD1 (5 bases). V dropped 4 bases and J dropped 6 bases, with 11 bases sitting between them. This CDR3 comprises 14 residues. Germline CDR1 and CDR2: KGHDR and SFDVKD. CDR3 residues: CATSDVSGPGELFF. CDR3 DNA: TGTGCCACCAGTGACGTTTCAGGGCCCGGGGAGCTGTTTTTT.

This chain links TRBV5-4 with TRBJ2-5, with D possibly TRBD2 on 6 matching bases. The germline CDR1 and CDR2 sequences are SGHNT and YYREEE (reference sequence). V gave up 4 bases and J gave up 2 bases, with 15 bases separating them. The CDR3 has 15 amino acids. The CDR3 region has the DNA TGTGCCAGCAGCCTAAACCTGGGGGGTCAAGAGACCCAGTACTTC. Its translation: CASSLNLGGQETQYF.

This chain links TRBV9 with TRBJ2-3; perhaps TRBD1 as D (6 bases). The germline CDR1 and CDR2 sequences are SGDLS and YYNGEE. CDR3 size: 16 residues. The V gene lost 3 bases and the J gene lost 1 base, with 15 bases spanning the gap. DNA of the CDR3: TGTGCCAGCAGCGAAGAGGGCAGGGGCCGCACAGATACGCAGTATTTT. This codes for CASSEEGRGRTDTQYF.

The chain employs TRBV18 and TRBJ1-3; D is perhaps TRBD1 (5 bases). V dropped 4 bases and J dropped 6 bases, with 13 bases sitting between them. This CDR3 region has 14 residues. CDR1 and CDR2 from the germline V gene are KGHSH and LQKENI. As DNA, the CDR3 is TGTGCCAGCTCACTGTTGCAGGGCGAAAACACCATATATTTT. Its translation: CASSLLQGENTIYF.

The rearrangement links TRBV25-1 to TRBJ2-2, with TRBD1 matching 7 bases. With V trimmed by 10 bases and J by 5 bases, 7 bases remained unmatched. CDR3 size: 13 residues. Per germline, CDR1 MGHDK and CDR2 SYGVNS. The CDR3 region is CATTPTGTGELFF. CDR3 DNA sequence: TGTGCCACCACCCCGACAGGGACCGGGGAGCTGTTTTTT.

This chain uses TRBV21-1 with TRBJ2-7; whether TRBD1, the table's D call, matches the DNA was not checked. TRBV21-1 is given as a pseudogene. CDR3 size: 13 residues. The CDR3 region is CASNRTGRYEQYF. The CDR3 nucleotides are TGTGCCAGCAACCGGACAGGGAGGTACGAGCAGTACTTC.

The chain is built from TRBV12-3 or TRBV12-4 and TRBJ2-1; a possible D gene is TRBD2 (6 bases). The V gene lost 8 bases and the J gene lost 10 bases, with 15 bases spanning the gap. The CDR3 sequence is 12 residues long. CDR3 amino acids: CASRAGGREQFF. CDR3 in DNA: TGTGCCAGCCGGGCCGGGGGACGGGAGCAGTTCTTC.

This chain joins TRBV21-1 and TRBJ2-7; TRBD1, the D gene given by the table, was not confirmed from the DNA. TRBV21-1 is a pseudogene segment. The CDR3 extends over 13 amino acids. The CDR3: CASSKDSFYEQYF. In DNA, the CDR3 is TGTGCCAGCAGCAAAGACAGCTTTTACGAGCAGTACTTC.

In DNA form, the CDR3 reads TGCGCCAGCAGCTCCAGTCTCACTAGCGGGGACTACAATGAGCAGTTCTTC. Encoded protein: CASSSSLTSGDYNEQFF. This chain joins TRBV5-1 and TRBJ2-1, with TRBD2 matching over 10 bases. Germline CDR1 is SGHRS and CDR2 is YFSETQ. Trimming at V came to 3 bases and at J to 3 bases, leaving 9 bases not matched to a gene. This CDR3 region has 17 residues.

The chain employs TRBV4-1 and TRBJ1-4, with D perhaps matching TRBD1 (5 bases). Germline V gives CDR1 MGHRA, CDR2 YSYEKL. The CDR3 length is 15 residues. The germline V and J ends were trimmed by 4 bases and 5 bases, with 14 bases remaining between them. CDR3 DNA: TGCGCCAGCAGCCCCCAGGGCAGGCAAAATGAAAAACTGTTTTTT. Translated, it gives CASSPQGRQNEKLFF.

The chain is built from TRBV11-3 and TRBJ1-2; maybe TRBD1 (5 bases). V lost 5 bases to trimming and J lost 3 bases, with 7 bases between them. Germline values: CDR1 SGHNT, CDR2 YENEEA. The CDR3 runs 12 residues. This chain's CDR3 is CASSQGDYGYTF. CDR3 coding DNA: TGTGCCAGCAGCCAGGGCGACTATGGCTACACCTTC.

Concerning this clone itself: Distinct nucleotide sequences in the sample also encode this CDR3. The genes are TRBV2 and TRBJ2-3; 11 nucleotides agree with TRBD2. Trimming at V came to 4 bases and at J to 6 bases, leaving 6 bases not matched to a gene. This CDR3 is built from 15 residues. CDR1 is SNHLY and CDR2 is FYNNEI in the germline V gene. The CDR3 DNA reads as TGTGCCAGCAGTGGACGTAGCGGGGGGGCCGATACGCAGTATTTT. Protein sequence: CASSGRSGGADTQYF.

The chain is built from TRBV9 and TRBJ2-1; TRBD2 matches 7 bases. J lost 9 bases, V lost 0 bases, and 9 bases had no gene match. The CDR3 loop spans 15 amino acids. Germline assignment: CDR1 SGDLS and CDR2 YYNGEE. For the CDR3, the DNA is TGTGCCAGCAGCGTAGATCCAGCGGGGAGAGGTGAGCAGTTCTTC. Translation gives CASSVDPAGRGEQFF. Full variable domain (remainder filled in from reference TRBV9 and TRBJ2-1): DSGVTQTPKHLITATGQRVTLRCSPRSGDLSVYWYQQSLDQGLQFLIQYYNGEERAKGNILERFSAQQFPDLHSELNLSSLELGDSALYFCASSVDPAGRGEQFFGPGTRLTVL.

The rearrangement uses TRBV4-1 and TRBJ2-7; TRBD1 matches 7 bases. The ends lost 4 bases at V and 4 bases at J; junction bases unmatched: 4. CDR1 and CDR2 from the germline V gene are MGHRA and YSYEKL. CDR3 length equals 13 residues. This CDR3 reads CASSLQQGYEQYF. In nucleotides, the CDR3 is TGCGCCAGCAGCCTACAACAGGGGTACGAGCAGTACTTC.

The chain links TRBV4-3 to TRBJ1-6; 7 bases agree with TRBD1. The CDR3 is made up of 13 amino acids. CDR1 and CDR2 (germline): LGHNA, YSLEER. Trimming at V came to 8 bases and at J to 8 bases, leaving 6 bases not matched to a gene. The DNA for the CDR3 is TGCGCCAGCTCCCGGGACAGCGATTCACCCCTCCACTTT. Translating gives CASSRDSDSPLHF.

This rearrangement joins TRBV2 to TRBJ2-1; weak D call: TRBD1 (6 bases). The germline CDR1 and CDR2 sequences are SNHLY and FYNNEI. V dropped 7 bases and J dropped 9 bases, with 13 bases sitting between them. The CDR3 extends over 12 amino acids. Here the CDR3 DNA reads TGTGCCAGCATATTCATAGGGGGTGAGCAGTTCTTC. This encodes CASIFIGGEQFF.

The V and J genes are TRBV7-8 and TRBJ2-7; 8 bases align to TRBD1. The J segment lost 3 bases and the V segment lost 6 bases, leaving 19 bases of the junction unmatched. Germline V gives CDR1 SGHVS, CDR2 FQNEAQ. The CDR3 contains 18 residues. CDR3 protein: CASSPYFLRTGINYEQYF. For the CDR3, the DNA is TGTGCCAGCAGTCCTTACTTCCTCCGGACAGGGATTAACTACGAGCAGTACTTC.